The 28 T cell receptor beta chains in this list originate from one sample, sequenced in a study of T cell responses to AZD1222 COVID-19 vaccine. Sequencing used immunoSEQ multiplex PCR; TCRdb keeps in-frame clones, though not all of them. The sample consists of more than 150,000 clones, 85% to 90% of them appearing once. The input for sequencing was peripheral blood, taken on day 0 of AZD1222 vaccination. The receptor source for this set is an adult in good health.

J is TRBJ1-2 and V is TRBV2; D gene unclear. The V and J ends lost 2 bases and 4 bases respectively, with 14 bases between them. CDR1 is SNHLY, CDR2 FYNNEI, per germline. The CDR3 contains 15 residues. The CDR3 DNA reads as TGTGCCAGCAGTGAACTCGGGCCCGTCCCCTATGGCTACACCTTC. This codes for CASSELGPVPYGYTF.

The chain joins TRBV3-1 (or the pseudogene TRBV3-2) to TRBJ1-2; D ambiguous. V dropped 4 bases and J dropped 5 bases, with 17 bases sitting between them. CDR3 length: 15 residues. Germline CDR1 and CDR2: LGHDT and YNNKEL (reference sequence). CDR3 residues: CASSPSPIGRYGYTF. CDR3 coding DNA: TGTGCCAGCAGCCCTTCGCCTATCGGAAGGTATGGCTACACCTTC.

Concerning this clone: Germline is not matched at one junction end, which may reflect a read error. The J gene is TRBJ2-1, the V gene TRBV7-9; a possible D gene is TRBD2 (6 bases). Germline CDR1 is SEHNR and CDR2 is FQNEAQ (reference sequence). The CDR3 is 12 residues long. The CDR3 sequence is CASSPPEGHKIF. DNA of the CDR3: TGTGCCAGCAGCCCCCCGGAGGGTCATAAGATCTTC.

This clone is labeled as medium-sized. V usage is TRBV19 and J usage is TRBJ2-5, with 7 bases lining up with TRBD2. In germline, CDR1 is LNHDA, CDR2 SQIVND (reference sequence). This CDR3 spans 12 amino acids. The ends lost 7 bases at V and 4 bases at J; junction bases unmatched: 3. CDR3 loop: CASKGEGETQYF. The DNA of the CDR3 is TGTGCCAGTAAAGGGGAGGGAGAGACCCAGTACTTC. The variable domain in full, with the rest retrieved from reference TRBV19 and TRBJ2-5, is DGGITQSPKYLFRKEGQNVTLSCEQNLNHDAMYWYRQDPGQGLRLIYYSQIVNDFQKGDIAEGYSVSREKKESFPLTVTSAQKNPTAFYLCASKGEGETQYFGPGTRLLVL.

The chain couples TRBV7-9 to TRBJ1-5; 7 bases are a match to TRBD1. This CDR3 is 15 amino acids long. V lost 0 bases, J lost 5 bases, and 4 bases stayed unmatched. Germline V gene lookup returns CDR1 SEHNR and CDR2 FQNEAQ (reference sequence). The CDR3 loop reads CASSLAVTGDQPQHF. DNA for the CDR3: TGTGCCAGCAGCTTAGCCGTCACAGGGGATCAGCCCCAGCATTTT.

The rearrangement uses TRBV18 and TRBJ1-2; 11 bases are a match to TRBD1. Looked up from germline, CDR1 is KGHSH and CDR2 is LQKENI. There are 16 residues in the CDR3. The junction had 10 bases not matched to a gene; V was cut back by 3 bases and J by 7 bases. CDR3 in amino acids: CASSPPGTGGWSGYTF. DNA for the CDR3: TGTGCCAGCTCACCTCCTGGGACAGGGGGATGGAGTGGCTACACCTTC. The variable domain in full, with the rest retrieved from reference TRBV18 and TRBJ1-2, is NAGVMQNPRHLVRRRGQEARLRCSPMKGHSHVYWYRQLPEEGLKFMVYLQKENIIDESGMPKERFSAEFPKEGPSILRIQQVVRGDSAAYFCASSPPGTGGWSGYTFGSGTRLTVV.

This chain connects TRBV5-1 to TRBJ2-2; possibly TRBD1 or TRBD2 for D (5 bases each). Deletions cut 5 bases from V and 3 bases from J, with 14 bases between. Germline CDR1 is SGHRS and CDR2 is YFSETQ. This CDR3 comprises 15 residues. The CDR3 DNA sequence: TGCGCCAGCAGGCCGGGACCCCCGGACACCGGGGAGCTGTTTTTT. Residues: CASRPGPPDTGELFF.

The V call is TRBV6-2 or TRBV6-3, the J call TRBJ2-5; possible D gene TRBD1, 5 bases. Germline CDR1 is MNHEY and CDR2 is SVGEGT. The CDR3 is 15 residues long. V was shortened by 6 bases and J by 1 base, with 15 bases between the two germline ends. In DNA, the CDR3 is TGTGCCAGCAGCCGATTGACAGTATTCCAAGAGACCCAGTACTTC. Its protein is CASSRLTVFQETQYF.

The chain links TRBV30 to TRBJ1-2; TRBD1 is a possible D gene (5 bases). The CDR3 sequence is 11 residues long. Germline assignment: CDR1 GTSNPN and CDR2 SVGIG (reference sequence). Trimming cost V 5 bases and J 5 bases, with 9 bases left between them. Written as DNA, the CDR3 is TGTGCCTGGGCGACAGTTTATGGCTACACCTTC. This gives the protein CAWATVYGYTF.

This clone has a handful of counts. The chain has TRBV19 and TRBJ1-6; 7 nucleotides agree with TRBD1. Germline-derived CDR1 and CDR2 are LNHDA and SQIVND (reference sequence). CDR3 size: 15 residues. J gave up 0 bases and V 6 bases, and 2 bases lay outside the gene matches. CDR3 DNA sequence: TGTGCCAGTAGAAGGGACAGCTCCTATAATTCACCCCTCCACTTT. It yields the protein CASRRDSSYNSPLHF. The full variable domain, rest sourced from reference TRBV19 and TRBJ1-6, is DGGITQSPKYLFRKEGQNVTLSCEQNLNHDAMYWYRQDPGQGLRLIYYSQIVNDFQKGDIAEGYSVSREKKESFPLTVTSAQKNPTAFYLCASRRDSSYNSPLHFGNGTRLTVT.

This clone was seen a handful of times. The V call is TRBV7-8, the J call TRBJ2-7; D gene ambiguous. Germline values: CDR1 SGHVS, CDR2 FQNEAQ. This CDR3 region has 14 residues. Trimming took 1 base from V and 2 from J, leaving 9 bases between them. The CDR3 sequence is CASSLGPTAYEQYF. The DNA for the CDR3 is TGTGCCAGCAGCTTAGGGCCGACGGCCTACGAGCAGTACTTC.

This CDR3 is CASSVFGNTIYF. The CDR3 DNA reads TGTGCCAGCAGCGTATTCGGAAACACCATATATTTT. The chain carries TRBV9 and TRBJ1-3; D not resolved. Germline V CDR1 and CDR2: SGDLS, YYNGEE. V lost 1 base and J 4 bases, leaving 3 bases between the germline ends. The CDR3 runs 12 residues.

This rearrangement joins TRBV6-5 to TRBJ1-1, with 9 nucleotides matching TRBD1. The CDR3 has 12 amino acids. With 5 bases clipped from V and 7 bases from J, the junction kept 2 bases outside the gene matches. Germline CDR1 and CDR2: MNHEY and SVGAGI. CDR3 sequence (DNA): TGTGCCAGCAGTCGGACAGGGGATGAAGCTTTCTTT. Translated: CASSRTGDEAFF.

The rearrangement links TRBV11-2 to TRBJ2-5, with D unclear. CDR1 is SGHAT, CDR2 FQNNGV, per germline. The ends were cut back, 5 bases at V and 5 bases at J, with 12 bases in the middle. The CDR3 covers 13 residues. The CDR3 nucleotides read TGTGCCAGCAGCCCACACGAGTGGGAGACCCAGTACTTC. The encoded protein is CASSPHEWETQYF.

The chain recombines TRBV24-1 with TRBJ1-5, with D possibly being TRBD1 (5 bases). The CDR3 is made up of 13 amino acids. Germline CDR1 KGHDR, CDR2 SFDVKD. V lost 7 bases to trimming and J lost 5 bases, with 11 bases between them. The CDR3 sequence: CATSRWGDQPQHF. Written as DNA, the CDR3 is TGTGCCACCAGCCGCTGGGGGGATCAGCCCCAGCATTTT.

V usage is TRBV6-1 and J usage is TRBJ1-5; maybe TRBD1 (5 bases). V was trimmed by 4 bases and J by 1 base, leaving 14 bases between them. This CDR3 has 16 residues. The germline V gene has CDR1 MNHNS and CDR2 SASEGT. CDR3: CASSVGDLGSNQPQHF. CDR3 nucleotide sequence: TGTGCCAGCAGTGTAGGGGACTTAGGGAGCAATCAGCCCCAGCATTTT.

CDR3: CATRRGQDTGELFF. CDR3 bases: TGTGCCACCAGGAGGGGCCAGGACACCGGGGAGCTGTTTTTT. The rearrangement uses TRBV24-1 and TRBJ2-2, with D possibly being TRBD1 or TRBD2 (5 bases each). Germline lookup yields CDR1 KGHDR and CDR2 SFDVKD. The CDR3 totals 14 residues. Trimming shortened V by 7 bases and J by 3 bases, and 11 bases separated the two germline ends.

V gene TRBV29-1 combines with J gene TRBJ2-3; 9 nucleotides align to TRBD1. V dropped 5 bases and J dropped 4; count of bases not matched to a gene: 7. This CDR3 region has 14 residues. Germline V lookup: CDR1 SQVTM, CDR2 ANQGSEA. CDR3 loop: CSVLDRGKADTQYF. Written as DNA, the CDR3 is TGCAGCGTTCTGGACAGGGGAAAGGCAGATACGCAGTATTTT.

This rearrangement joins TRBV11-2 to TRBJ1-1; the D gene is possibly TRBD1 (5 bases). Germline V gives CDR1 SGHAT, CDR2 FQNNGV. V lost 5 bases, J lost 1 base, and 14 bases lay in between. The CDR3 has 15 amino acids. The CDR3 protein is CASSPRGLPNTEAFF. CDR3 bases: TGTGCCAGCAGCCCAAGGGGACTTCCGAACACTGAAGCTTTCTTT. The entire variable domain, with the rest obtained from reference TRBV11-2 and TRBJ1-1, is as follows: EAGVAQSPRYKIIEKRQSVAFWCNPISGHATLYWYQQILGQGPKLLIQFQNNGVVDDSQLPKDRFSAERLKGVDSTLKIQPAKLEDSAVYLCASSPRGLPNTEAFFGQGTRLTVV.

The chain couples TRBV30 to TRBJ2-3; 8 positions match TRBD2. Trimming removed 0 bases from V and 2 bases from J; junction bases left unmatched: 4. Germline V gives CDR1 GTSNPN, CDR2 SVGIG (reference sequence). This CDR3 region has 15 residues. CDR3 protein: CAWSVIAGFTDTQYF. CDR3 DNA: TGTGCCTGGAGTGTAATAGCGGGGTTCACAGATACGCAGTATTTT.

The J gene is TRBJ1-1, the V gene TRBV3-1 (or the pseudogene TRBV3-2); tentative D call: TRBD1 (5 bases). V gave up 3 bases and J gave up 5 bases, with 13 bases separating them. The length of the CDR3 is 14 residues. The germline gives CDR1 LGHDT, CDR2 YNNKEL (reference sequence). CDR3 protein: CASSHGAKTTEAFF. The CDR3 coding sequence is TGTGCCAGCAGCCATGGGGCCAAAACGACTGAAGCTTTCTTT.

The chain has TRBV7-7 and TRBJ1-1; TRBD1 matches at 8 bases. With V trimmed by 5 bases and J by 0 bases, 8 bases remained unmatched. The CDR3 runs 16 residues. CDR1 and CDR2 (germline): SSHAT, FNYEAQ (reference sequence). DNA for the CDR3: TGTGCCAGCAGCCGTATAGGACAGGGAATGAACACTGAAGCTTTCTTT. Translation gives CASSRIGQGMNTEAFF.

J is TRBJ1-2 and V is TRBV10-3; D is uncertain. The V gene's germline CDR1 is ENHRY and CDR2 SYGVKD. V lost 7 bases and J lost 5, with 23 bases in between. The CDR3 has 16 residues. DNA of the CDR3: TGTGCCATCACTCAGGACTCCCACCTACCCGAATATGGCTACACCTTC. Protein: CAITQDSHLPEYGYTF.

The rearrangement links TRBV7-2 to TRBJ1-2; D is ambiguous. Germline-derived CDR1 and CDR2 are SGHTA and FQGNSA. Trimming took 2 bases from V and 8 from J, leaving 21 bases between them. The CDR3 loop spans 16 amino acids. CDR3 DNA: TGTGCCAGCAGCTTATCCCACGGCGCTCCGGTGGGAGGCTACACCTTC. Translation gives CASSLSHGAPVGGYTF.

This rearrangement joins TRBV12-3 or TRBV12-4 to TRBJ1-1; D not resolved. This CDR3 comprises 11 residues. V was clipped by 2 bases and J by 4 bases, with 2 bases between them. CDR3 in amino acids: CASSLITEAFF. The CDR3 DNA reads as TGTGCCAGCAGTTTAATCACTGAAGCTTTCTTT.

This clone was counted only a few times. The V call is TRBV7-9, the J call TRBJ1-4, with a weak D call TRBD1 (5 bases). The CDR3 is 13 residues long. CDR1 and CDR2 from the germline V gene are SEHNR and FQNEAQ (reference sequence). The ends were cut back, 2 bases at V and 7 bases at J, with 8 bases in the middle. CDR3: CASSLTGVEKLFF. The CDR3 coding sequence is TGTGCCAGCAGCTTAACGGGGGTTGAAAAACTGTTTTTT.

This chain connects TRBV13 to TRBJ2-3; a weak D match, TRBD1 (6 bases). In germline, CDR1 is PRHDT, CDR2 FYEKMQ (reference sequence). This CDR3 is built from 15 residues. The V end was cut by 2 bases, the J end by 2 bases, with 11 bases between. The CDR3 here is CASSLKGGTTDTQYF. As DNA, the CDR3 is TGTGCCAGCAGCTTAAAAGGGGGAACCACAGATACGCAGTATTTT. The full variable domain, with the rest looked up from reference TRBV13 and TRBJ2-3, is AAGVIQSPRHLIKEKRETATLKCYPIPRHDTVYWYQQGPGQDPQFLISFYEKMQSDKGSIPDRFSAQQFSDYHSELNMSSLELGDSALYFCASSLKGGTTDTQYFGPGTRLTVL.

Note on this clone: The same CDR3 is also encoded by other DNA sequences in this sample. The chain links TRBV2 to TRBJ1-2; weak D call: TRBD1 (6 bases). Germline CDR1 and CDR2: SNHLY and FYNNEI. Trimming cost V 4 bases and J 0 bases, with 12 bases left between them. The CDR3 is 15 amino acids. The CDR3 sequence: CASSGTGLSNYGYTF. CDR3 coding DNA: TGTGCCAGCAGTGGAACAGGGCTCTCTAACTATGGCTACACCTTC.